This T cell receptor (beta chain) comes out of a study of cytomegalovirus exposure and HLA in healthy donors. The wider study: Genotyping of roughly 400 donors showed that around 81% belonged to the Caucasian-associated ancestry cluster.

General observations from the study: For cytomegalovirus status, the classifier reportedly gave diagnoses with high specificity and sensitivity.

Germline V CDR1 and CDR2: SGHNT, YENEEA. CDR3 length equals 15 residues. A multiplex PCR was run with 60 Vbeta primers and 13 Jbeta primers. Source study methods: Later analysis identified some 80 million unique TCR beta chains, 9 million to 12 million shared. Method: immunoSEQ multiplex PCR; TCRdb's copy keeps in-frame clones and lacks some. The V and J calls and clone size are taken from that table; D and trimming were inferred from the DNA. The repertoire holds roughly 62,000 clones, with about 77% as singletons. A word on this clone: Its antigen is as yet unknown.

The sample comprised PBMCs. The receptor's source is a woman in her 30s in good health and CMV-seronegative. The chain recombines TRBV11-3 with TRBJ2-5; tentatively, D is TRBD2 (6 bases). The J call may be mistaken, given a closer DNA end match to TRBJ2-7. In DNA form, the CDR3 reads TGTGCCAGCAGCTTGGAGGGTGGGAGCTCCTACGAGCAGTACTTC. Its protein is CASSLEGGSSYEQYF.